Listed here are 13 T cell receptor beta chains from one sample, sequenced in a study of cytomegalovirus exposure and HLA in healthy donors. 13 Jbeta primers and 60 Vbeta primers were used for the PCR. Profiled with immunoSEQ multiplex PCR; TCRdb holds only in-frame clones, not every one. With just over 150,000 clones in the sample, the ten largest clones hold 2.1%. Material: PBMCs. These receptors came from a man aged 25 to 40 in good health and CMV-seronegative.

This chain uses TRBV7-2 with TRBJ2-3; 10 bases fit TRBD2. Per the germline V gene, CDR1 is SGHTA and CDR2 is FQGNSA. With 6 bases clipped from V and 4 bases from J, the junction kept 7 bases outside the gene matches. This CDR3 has 15 amino acids. The CDR3 DNA sequence: TGTGCCAGCAGGGTTCCGGGACTAGCGTCAGATACGCAGTATTTT. This gives the protein CASRVPGLASDTQYF.

The rearrangement joins TRBV9 to TRBJ1-1; possible D gene TRBD1, 5 bases. CDR1 and CDR2 (germline): SGDLS, YYNGEE. The length of the CDR3 is 15 residues. The V and J ends lost 0 bases and 3 bases respectively, with 12 bases between them. CDR3 in amino acids: CASSVAGGADTEAFF. The CDR3 DNA follows: TGTGCCAGCAGCGTAGCGGGGGGAGCGGACACTGAAGCTTTCTTT.

The chain links TRBV12-5 to TRBJ1-1; possible D gene TRBD1, 6 bases. CDR1 and CDR2 (germline): LGHNT, FRNRAP. The V end was cut by 5 bases, the J end by 5 bases, with 12 bases between. CDR3 size: 13 residues. CDR3 residues: CASGPSGDTEAFF. CDR3 nucleotides: TGTGCTAGTGGTCCCTCAGGGGATACTGAAGCTTTCTTT.

This chain connects TRBV6-5 to TRBJ2-7, with 11 bases lining up with TRBD1. V lost 6 bases, J lost 6 bases, and 10 bases stayed unmatched. CDR1 and CDR2 from the germline V gene are MNHEY and SVGAGI. The CDR3 sequence is 15 residues long. This CDR3 is CASSCPRDRGCEQYF. The CDR3 nucleotides read TGTGCCAGCAGCTGCCCACGGGACAGGGGGTGCGAGCAGTACTTC.

This chain joins TRBV5-1 and TRBJ2-1; 7 bases are a match to TRBD2. CDR3 size: 17 residues. Per the germline V gene, CDR1 is SGHRS and CDR2 is YFSETQ. Trimming took 0 bases from V and 4 from J; bases not matched to a gene: 10. CDR3 sequence reads: CASSLEPHASGYNEQFF. Written as DNA, the CDR3 is TGCGCCAGCAGCTTGGAACCGCATGCTAGCGGATACAATGAGCAGTTCTTC.

This sequence joins TRBV15 and TRBJ1-1; 8 nucleotides match TRBD1. The CDR3 is 15 amino acids. The J segment lost 11 bases and the V segment lost 1 base, leaving 12 bases of the junction unmatched. CDR1 and CDR2 (germline): LNHNV, YYDKDF (reference sequence). The CDR3 region is CATSRGSLGQGRAFF. The CDR3 DNA reads as TGTGCCACCAGCAGAGGGTCCCTAGGACAGGGCAGGGCTTTCTTT.

The chain combines TRBV9 with TRBJ2-2; 16 bases map to TRBD2. The CDR3 has 19 residues. Germline CDR1 and CDR2: SGDLS and YYNGEE. J was trimmed by 5 bases and V by 3 bases; bases with no gene match: 10. The CDR3: CASSGRGTSGRARTGELFF. As DNA, the CDR3 is TGTGCCAGCAGCGGACGTGGGACTAGCGGGAGGGCCCGGACCGGGGAGCTGTTTTTT.

The chain couples TRBV6-5 to TRBJ2-7, with TRBD1 matching over 7 bases. The ends lost 6 bases at V and 0 bases at J; junction bases unmatched: 5. The germline CDR1 and CDR2 sequences are MNHEY and SVGAGI. The CDR3 covers 14 residues. In nucleotides, the CDR3 is TGTGCCAGCAGAAATCCAGGGGGCTCCTACGAGCAGTACTTC. This sequence encodes CASRNPGGSYEQYF.

This chain joins TRBV4-1 and TRBJ2-2, with TRBD2 matching 14 bases. The germline gives CDR1 MGHRA, CDR2 YSYEKL. The V segment lost 3 bases and the J segment 6 bases; nucleotides outside the gene matches: 12. This CDR3 is built from 19 residues. The CDR3 nucleotides read TGCGCCAGCAGCCAGTCGACTAGCGGGAGGGCCCTTGGATCCGGGGAGCTGTTTTTT. This sequence encodes CASSQSTSGRALGSGELFF.

The chain employs TRBV18 and TRBJ2-7, with 11 bases aligning to TRBD1. The germline V gene encodes CDR1 KGHSH and CDR2 LQKENI. The CDR3 is 15 amino acids. The trim removed 1 base at V and 3 bases at J, leaving 2 bases unmatched. Here the CDR3 DNA reads TGTGCCAGCTCACCACAGGGGACAGGGGGCTACGAGCAGTACTTC. Its protein product is CASSPQGTGGYEQYF.

The rearrangement uses TRBV7-8 and TRBJ2-1; maybe TRBD1 (5 bases). With 5 bases removed from V and 8 bases from J, the gap between germline ends came to 13 bases. Germline CDR1 is SGHVS and CDR2 is FQNEAQ. This CDR3 is 13 amino acids long. This chain's CDR3 is CASSPRAVHEQFF. The CDR3 coding sequence is TGTGCCAGCAGCCCCAGGGCGGTCCATGAGCAGTTCTTC.

The chain carries TRBV28 and TRBJ1-3; D not certain. With 2 bases removed from V and 0 bases from J, the gap between germline ends came to 17 bases. The V gene's germline CDR1 is MDHEN and CDR2 SYDVKM. The CDR3 extends over 18 amino acids. The CDR3 loop reads CASSLTRYLKSSGNTIYF. Written as DNA, the CDR3 is TGTGCCAGCAGTTTAACCCGCTACCTCAAGAGCTCTGGAAACACCATATATTTT.

The chain has TRBV27 and TRBJ2-7; 8 bases are shared with TRBD1. The V gene end was trimmed by 5 bases and the J gene end by 6 bases; junction bases not matched to a gene: 9. The CDR3 is 14 amino acids. In germline, CDR1 is MNHEY, CDR2 SMNVEV (reference sequence). CDR3 in DNA: TGTGCCAGCAGTCCTAGGACAGGGATGGGCGAGCAGTACTTC. It translates to CASSPRTGMGEQYF.